This T cell receptor (beta chain) was identified during a study of blood T cell repertoires in COVID-19. For the study at large: COVID-19 samples from acute and convalescent phases originated in the United States, Italy and Spain. The analysed material was cDNA or gDNA that came from T cells, B-cell-depleted T cells, or PBMCs.

With 2 bases clipped from V and 6 bases from J, the junction kept 10 bases outside the gene matches. Germline V gene data show CDR1 as LGHNA and CDR2 as YNFKEQ. This CDR3 has 16 residues. Sequenced by immunoSEQ multiplex PCR; TCRdb stores in-frame clones only, minus some. The sample carries 380,000 or so clones, 70% to 85% recorded once. The sequence came from a human donor with acute or convalescent COVID-19. The donor label of this sample is uncertain. Sequencing was performed on peripheral blood. This sequence joins TRBV4-2 and TRBJ2-3, with 8 bases aligning to TRBD2. The CDR3 spells CASSQMGVGGGDTQYF. In DNA form, the CDR3 reads TGTGCCAGCAGCCAAATGGGGGTCGGGGGGGGCGATACGCAGTATTTT.